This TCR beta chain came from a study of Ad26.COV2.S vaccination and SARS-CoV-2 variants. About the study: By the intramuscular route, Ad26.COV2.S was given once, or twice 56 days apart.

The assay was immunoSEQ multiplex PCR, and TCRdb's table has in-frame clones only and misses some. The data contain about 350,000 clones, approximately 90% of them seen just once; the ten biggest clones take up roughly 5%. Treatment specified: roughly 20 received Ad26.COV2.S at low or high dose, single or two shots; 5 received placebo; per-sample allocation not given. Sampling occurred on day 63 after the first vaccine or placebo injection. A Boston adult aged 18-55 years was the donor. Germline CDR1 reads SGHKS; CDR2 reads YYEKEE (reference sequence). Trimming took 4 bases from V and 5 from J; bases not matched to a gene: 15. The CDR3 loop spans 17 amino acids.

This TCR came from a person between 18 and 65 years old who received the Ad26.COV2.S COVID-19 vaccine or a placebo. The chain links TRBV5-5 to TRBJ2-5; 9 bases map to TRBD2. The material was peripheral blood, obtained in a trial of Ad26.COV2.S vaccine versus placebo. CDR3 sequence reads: CASSLEASGMARETQYF. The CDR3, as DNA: TGTGCCAGCAGCCTGGAGGCTAGCGGGATGGCTAGGGAGACCCAGTACTTC.